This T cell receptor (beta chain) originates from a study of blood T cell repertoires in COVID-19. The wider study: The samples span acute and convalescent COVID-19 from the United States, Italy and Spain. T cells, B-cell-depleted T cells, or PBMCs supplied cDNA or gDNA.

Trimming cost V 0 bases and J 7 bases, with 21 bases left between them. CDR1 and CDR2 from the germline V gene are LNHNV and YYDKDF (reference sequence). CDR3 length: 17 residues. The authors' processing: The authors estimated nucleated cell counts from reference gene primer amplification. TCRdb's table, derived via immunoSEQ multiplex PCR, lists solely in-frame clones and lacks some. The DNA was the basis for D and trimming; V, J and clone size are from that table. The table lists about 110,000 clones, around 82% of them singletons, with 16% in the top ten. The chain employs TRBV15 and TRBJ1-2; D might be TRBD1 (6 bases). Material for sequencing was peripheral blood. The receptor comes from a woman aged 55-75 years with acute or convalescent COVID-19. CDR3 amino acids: CATSRDRDTGGASGYTF. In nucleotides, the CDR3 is TGTGCCACCAGCAGAGATCGGGACACGGGAGGAGCATCTGGCTACACCTTC.